Shown below are 5 T cell receptor beta chains from a single sample sequenced in a study of T cell responses to AZD1222 COVID-19 vaccine. Repertoires were generated with immunoSEQ multiplex PCR, while TCRdb's copy carries only in-frame clones and drops some. The sample records about 88,000 clones, about 88% being singletons. The sample in question was peripheral blood, obtained 28 days after the second AZD1222 dose. These receptors all come from an adult who received the AZD1222 COVID-19 vaccine.

The chain has TRBV5-5 and TRBJ1-1; possible D gene TRBD1, 6 bases. Between the trimmed V and J ends, which lost 4 bases and 2 bases, there was a span of 12 bases. The germline V gene has CDR1 SGHKS and CDR2 YYEKEE (reference sequence). The CDR3 covers 14 residues. The chain's CDR3 is CASSHQGINTEAFF. In nucleotides, the CDR3 is TGTGCCAGCAGCCACCAGGGGATAAACACTGAAGCTTTCTTT.

The chain links TRBV10-2 to TRBJ2-7; D may match TRBD1 or TRBD2 (5 bases each). Trimming shortened V by 5 bases and J by 1 base, and 15 bases separated the two germline ends. Germline values: CDR1 WSHSY, CDR2 SAAADI. The CDR3 spans 15 residues. DNA for the CDR3: TGCGCCAGCAGTTTGGAGAGGGGCCTTTCCTACGAGCAGTACTTC. This codes for CASSLERGLSYEQYF.

V and J are TRBV4-1 and TRBJ2-3; D remains ambiguous. The CDR3 extends over 16 amino acids. The V gene lost 4 bases and the J gene lost 4 bases, with 18 bases spanning the gap. Germline CDR1 is MGHRA and CDR2 is YSYEKL. CDR3: CASSRSVTSPPDTQYF. DNA of the CDR3: TGCGCCAGCAGCCGGTCGGTGACTTCGCCCCCAGATACGCAGTATTTT.

This chain connects TRBV27 to TRBJ2-7, with TRBD2 matching over 7 bases. This CDR3 is 15 amino acids long. Germline assignment: CDR1 MNHEY and CDR2 SMNVEV (reference sequence). V gave up 6 bases and J gave up 0 bases; unmatched junction bases: 8. CDR3 protein: CASRARRGFSYEQYF. In nucleotides, the CDR3 is TGTGCCAGCAGGGCACGGCGGGGGTTCTCCTACGAGCAGTACTTC.

The chain combines TRBV7-9 with TRBJ1-3; 8 positions agree with TRBD1. Per germline, CDR1 SEHNR and CDR2 FQNEAQ (reference sequence). Trimming cost V 5 bases and J 4 bases; bases outside gene matches: 7. This CDR3 has 15 residues. CDR3 residues: CASSTDREDGNTIYF. The CDR3 DNA reads TGTGCCAGCAGCACGGACAGGGAGGACGGAAACACCATATATTTT.